The 20 T cell receptor beta chains reported below all come from one sample, sequenced in a study of T cell responses to AZD1222 COVID-19 vaccine. The method was immunoSEQ multiplex PCR; TCRdb's version includes in-frame clones alone and lacks a portion of them. The data contain about 60,000 clones, 65% to 90% of them singletons. This specimen was peripheral blood, taken on day 0 of AZD1222 vaccination. The receptors were gathered from an adult in good health.

This rearrangement joins TRBV11-3 to TRBJ1-3; D unresolved. Germline assignment: CDR1 SGHNT and CDR2 YENEEA. The CDR3 covers 14 residues. V was pared by 2 bases and J by 9 bases, with 14 bases between. The CDR3, as DNA: TGTGCCAGCAGCTTAAGTCCGCAAGGTACCACCATATATTTT. Translated, it gives CASSLSPQGTTIYF.

The chain is built from TRBV5-1 and TRBJ2-3; D is possibly TRBD1 (6 bases). CDR3 length: 14 amino acids. V was clipped by 7 bases and J by 2 bases, with 14 bases between them. The germline V gene has CDR1 SGHRS and CDR2 YFSETQ. The CDR3 loop is CASRTQGHTDTQYF. The CDR3 DNA reads TGCGCCAGCCGTACTCAGGGGCACACAGATACGCAGTATTTT.

The chain is built from TRBV7-9 and TRBJ1-4; no definite D call. The CDR3 runs 14 residues. V gave up 5 bases and J gave up 8 bases, with 15 bases separating them. The germline V gene has CDR1 SEHNR and CDR2 FQNEAQ (reference sequence). The CDR3 bases are TGTGCCAGCAGCCGCCCATATGAAGGGGAAAAACTGTTTTTT. It codes for CASSRPYEGEKLFF.

The chain has TRBV7-3 and TRBJ2-6; a weak D match, TRBD1 (6 bases). Per germline, CDR1 SGHTA and CDR2 FQGTGA. V lost 0 bases, J lost 1 base, and 10 bases lay in between. This CDR3 has 17 amino acids. CDR3 nucleotides: TGTGCCAGCAGCTTAACGGGTGGACAGTCTGGGGCCAACGTCCTGACTTTC. This codes for CASSLTGGQSGANVLTF.

J is TRBJ1-5 and V is TRBV30; D is ambiguous. V dropped 1 base and J dropped 7 bases, with 11 bases sitting between them. This CDR3 has 13 amino acids. Per the germline V gene, CDR1 is GTSNPN and CDR2 is SVGIG (reference sequence). The CDR3 loop reads CAWSGGFSQPQHF. The CDR3 DNA reads TGTGCCTGGAGTGGGGGATTCAGCCAGCCCCAGCATTTT. The full variable domain, completed using reference TRBV30 and TRBJ1-5, is SQTIHQWPATLVQPVGSPLSLECTVEGTSNPNLYWYRQAAGRGLQLLFYSVGIGQISSEVPQNLSASRPQDRQFILSSKKLLLSDSGFYLCAWSGGFSQPQHFGDGTRLSIL.

This clone was seen only once. The genes are TRBV27 and TRBJ1-4; no definite D call. V was shortened by 3 bases and J by 4 bases, with 9 bases between the two germline ends. This CDR3 comprises 14 residues. Germline lookup yields CDR1 MNHEY and CDR2 SMNVEV (reference sequence). The CDR3 loop is CASSLSIFNEKLFF. CDR3 DNA: TGTGCCAGCAGTTTGTCCATATTTAATGAAAAACTGTTTTTT. Variable domain in full (rest from reference TRBV27 and TRBJ1-4): EAQVTQNPRYLITVTGKKLTVTCSQNMNHEYMSWYRQDPGLGLRQIYYSMNVEVTDKGDVPEGYKVSRKEKRNFPLILESPSPNQTSLYFCASSLSIFNEKLFFGSGTQLSVL.

V is TRBV6-1 and J is TRBJ1-1; D may be TRBD1 (5 bases). Trimming took 2 bases from V and 7 from J, leaving 14 bases between them. The CDR3 sequence is 14 residues long. Germline V gives CDR1 MNHNS, CDR2 SASEGT. CDR3 in DNA: TGTGCCAGCAGTGAACGGGGGGTGGGCAGTGAAGCTTTCTTT. Translating it yields CASSERGVGSEAFF.

The chain carries TRBV5-8 and TRBJ2-3, with a tentative D call TRBD1 (5 bases). Trimming took off 6 bases at V and 0 bases at J, with 11 bases between the two ends. This CDR3 contains 14 residues. Germline V CDR1 and CDR2: SGHTS, YDEGEE. The CDR3 is CASTAGMSTDTQYF. The CDR3 bases are TGTGCCAGCACGGCAGGGATGAGCACAGATACGCAGTATTTT. The full variable domain, rest sourced from reference TRBV5-8 and TRBJ2-3, is EAGVTQSPTHLIKTRGQQATLRCSPISGHTSVYWYQQALGLGLQFLLWYDEGEERNRGNFPPRFSGRQFPNYSSELNVNALELEDSALYLCASTAGMSTDTQYFGPGTRLTVL.

The chain has TRBV18 and TRBJ2-2; TRBD1 is a possible D gene (6 bases). Germline V CDR1 and CDR2: KGHSH, LQKENI. With 2 bases removed from V and 7 bases from J, the gap between germline ends came to 17 bases. This CDR3 contains 16 residues. DNA for the CDR3: TGTGCCAGCTCACCAACGGACAGTTATAGAAGCGGGGAGCTGTTTTTT. This gives the protein CASSPTDSYRSGELFF.

This clone was detected only a few times. The CDR3 coding sequence is TGCGCCAGCATCCTGAGACTTTTTTCTGGGGCCAACGTCCTGACTTTC. Translating it yields CASILRLFSGANVLTF. J is TRBJ2-6 and V is TRBV5-1; no clear D gene. The CDR3 has 16 residues. Germline CDR1 SGHRS, CDR2 YFSETQ. The V and J ends lost 6 bases and 1 base respectively, with 14 bases between them.

The V gene is TRBV14, the J gene TRBJ1-5; D not resolved. The germline CDR1 and CDR2 sequences are SGHDN and FVKESK. V gave up 4 bases and J gave up 10 bases, with 14 bases separating them. This CDR3 has 13 residues. The CDR3 is CASSPGLQGPQHF. The CDR3 DNA follows: TGTGCCAGCAGCCCCGGGCTTCAAGGACCCCAGCATTTT.

The chain carries TRBV3-1 (or the pseudogene TRBV3-2) and TRBJ2-7; maybe TRBD1 (5 bases). The length of the CDR3 is 12 residues. Germline V gene data show CDR1 as LGHDT and CDR2 as YNNKEL (reference sequence). The V and J ends lost 3 bases and 5 bases respectively, with 8 bases between them. The CDR3 sequence is CASSQSDNEQYF. DNA of the CDR3: TGTGCCAGCAGCCAGTCGGACAACGAGCAGTACTTC.

The J gene is TRBJ2-3, the V gene TRBV5-1; 10 nucleotides agree with TRBD1. This CDR3 region has 15 residues. The V gene end was trimmed by 3 bases and the J gene end by 4 bases; junction bases not matched to a gene: 5. From germline, CDR1 is SGHRS and CDR2 YFSETQ. CDR3 sequence reads: CASSSPGTGADTQYF. The CDR3 DNA is TGCGCCAGCAGCTCACCCGGGACAGGGGCAGATACGCAGTATTTT.

V and J are TRBV9 and TRBJ2-6, with TRBD2 matching over 7 bases. The germline V gene encodes CDR1 SGDLS and CDR2 YYNGEE. The CDR3 contains 19 residues. The J segment lost 0 bases and the V segment lost 0 bases, leaving 9 bases of the junction unmatched. CDR3 DNA sequence: TGTGCCAGCAGCGTAGAACCCCAGCGGGGCTACTCTGGGGCCAACGTCCTGACTTTC. Its protein is CASSVEPQRGYSGANVLTF.

The chain recombines TRBV10-3 with TRBJ1-2, with D possibly matching TRBD1 (5 bases). CDR1 is ENHRY, CDR2 SYGVKD, per germline. The CDR3 is 16 amino acids. Trimming removed 0 bases from V and 4 bases from J, with 15 bases in between. CDR3 DNA: TGTGCCATCAGTGAGTCGTCGAGACAGATCCCCTATGGCTACACCTTC. It translates to CAISESSRQIPYGYTF.

The V and J genes are TRBV19 and TRBJ1-2, with D perhaps matching TRBD1 (5 bases). Germline V gene lookup returns CDR1 LNHDA and CDR2 SQIVND (reference sequence). The CDR3 is 12 amino acids. Trimming took 5 bases from V and 8 from J, leaving 12 bases between them. CDR3 nucleotides: TGTGCCAGTAGTCTCACAGGACAAGGCTACACCTTC. Amino acid sequence: CASSLTGQGYTF.

The chain joins TRBV6-5 to TRBJ1-6, with D perhaps TRBD1 (5 bases). The germline V gene encodes CDR1 MNHEY and CDR2 SVGAGI. This CDR3 has 14 amino acids. With 5 bases removed from V and 6 bases from J, the gap between germline ends came to 11 bases. CDR3 nucleotide sequence: TGTGCCAGCAGTACCAGGACATCTAATTCACCCCTCCACTTT. Residues: CASSTRTSNSPLHF.

The chain links TRBV11-2 to TRBJ1-3; D is unresolved. V was pared by 1 base and J by 0 bases, with 4 bases between. Germline-derived CDR1 and CDR2 are SGHAT and FQNNGV. The CDR3 runs to 14 residues. As DNA, the CDR3 is TGTGCCAGCAGCTTAGGGTTCTCTGGAAACACCATATATTTT. Translated, it gives CASSLGFSGNTIYF.

The rearrangement links TRBV3-1 (or the pseudogene TRBV3-2) to TRBJ2-1; 7 nucleotides align to TRBD2. With 0 bases clipped from V and 5 bases from J, the junction kept 7 bases outside the gene matches. Per germline, CDR1 LGHDT and CDR2 YNNKEL (reference sequence). This CDR3 region has 16 residues. CDR3 sequence (DNA): TGTGCCAGCAGCCAAGATCTACTAGCGCGAGACAATGAGCAGTTCTTC. Protein product: CASSQDLLARDNEQFF.

The chain employs TRBV19 and TRBJ1-4; TRBD1 aligns across 10 bases. Per germline, CDR1 LNHDA and CDR2 SQIVND (reference sequence). CDR3 size: 15 residues. V dropped 8 bases and J dropped 8; count of bases not matched to a gene: 11. CDR3 sequence: CASSSTGTGVEKLFF. CDR3 DNA: TGTGCCAGTTCCTCTACGGGGACAGGGGTAGAAAAACTGTTTTTT. Full variable domain (rest looked up from reference TRBV19 and TRBJ1-4): DGGITQSPKYLFRKEGQNVTLSCEQNLNHDAMYWYRQDPGQGLRLIYYSQIVNDFQKGDIAEGYSVSREKKESFPLTVTSAQKNPTAFYLCASSSTGTGVEKLFFGSGTQLSVL.